The sequence of this T cell receptor (beta chain) was determined in a study of blood T cell repertoires in COVID-19. Study summary: From the United States, Italy and Spain came samples of acute and convalescent COVID-19. Sources were T cells, B-cell-depleted T cells, or PBMCs; the material itself was cDNA or gDNA.

Source study methods: Reference gene primer amplification in the assay estimated nucleated cell counts. Method: immunoSEQ multiplex PCR; TCRdb's copy keeps in-frame clones and lacks some. V and J calls and clone size are those listed in that table; D and trimming were worked out from the DNA. In the table there are about 190,000 clones, 70% to 90% of which are singletons. CDR3 size: 12 residues. V lost 8 bases, J lost 8 bases, and 12 bases lay in between. Germline V lookup: CDR1 LNHDA, CDR2 SQIVND (reference sequence). The clonotype comes from a man younger than 40 with acute or convalescent COVID-19. The rearrangement links TRBV19 to TRBJ1-4; no clear D. The sequenced sample was peripheral blood. The CDR3 bases are TGTGCCAGTGCGCAGGTCGACGAAAAACTGTTTTTT. It specifies CASAQVDEKLFF.